Each of the 28 T cell receptor beta chains below was sequenced from the same sample in a study of CD8 T cells in Susac syndrome. With random hexamers, about 0.45 to 1 ug RNA was reverse transcribed. MiXCR, run by TCRdb on the immunoSEQ multiplex PCR reads, gives a single entry per CDR3 protein. This table has 330,000 or so distinct CDR3 sequences, approximately 91% appearing once. The specimen sequenced was CD8+ T cells from PBMCs. These receptors were obtained from a human donor with multiple sclerosis.

The chain combines TRBV30 with TRBJ1-5; D ambiguous. CDR3 length: 14 amino acids. CDR1 is GTSNPN and CDR2 is SVGIG in the germline V gene (reference sequence). The V end lost 0 bases, the J end lost 7 bases, and 13 bases lay between the germline ends. The CDR3 sequence is CAWSVSLYGQPQHF. The CDR3 DNA reads TGTGCCTGGAGTGTAAGTCTCTACGGACAGCCCCAGCATTTT.

This chain uses TRBV19 with TRBJ1-5; D remains ambiguous. Trimming removed 0 bases from V and 10 bases from J, with 13 bases in between. The CDR3 totals 14 residues. Germline lookup yields CDR1 LNHDA and CDR2 SQIVND (reference sequence). CDR3 amino acids: CASSIEDTLRPQHF. The CDR3 coding sequence is TGTGCCAGTAGTATAGAAGATACGTTACGCCCCCAGCATTTT.

The rearrangement uses TRBV30 and TRBJ2-3; TRBD2 aligns across 7 bases. V trimming: 2 bases; J trimming: 3 bases; junction bases outside the gene matches: 8. The length of the CDR3 is 15 residues. The germline V gene encodes CDR1 GTSNPN and CDR2 SVGIG (reference sequence). The CDR3 is CAWSNGLGVTDTQYF. The CDR3 DNA follows: TGTGCCTGGAGTAACGGACTAGGGGTTACAGATACGCAGTATTTT.

The chain has TRBV20-1 and TRBJ2-3, with unresolved D. V was clipped by 7 bases and J by 1 base, with 3 bases between them. Germline V gives CDR1 DFQATT, CDR2 SNEGSKA (reference sequence). This CDR3 is 10 amino acids long. The CDR3 reads CSGGTDTQYF. CDR3 sequence (DNA): TGCAGTGGGGGCACAGATACGCAGTATTTT.

The V and J genes are TRBV27 and TRBJ2-1, with 7 nucleotides matching TRBD2. Germline CDR1 is MNHEY and CDR2 is SMNVEV (reference sequence). V shed 2 bases, J shed 8 bases, and the junction held 6 bases outside the gene matches. CDR3 length: 14 amino acids. As DNA, the CDR3 is TGTGCCAGCAGTTTAGGAGTAGCGGGTGATGAGCAGTTCTTC. It is translated as CASSLGVAGDEQFF.

This clonotype was detected a few times. J is TRBJ2-2 and V is TRBV4-1, with TRBD1 identical over 9 bases. The germline V gene encodes CDR1 MGHRA and CDR2 YSYEKL. The CDR3 consists of 14 residues. V shed 8 bases and J 4 bases; nucleotides not matched to a gene: 5. CDR3 nucleotide sequence: TGCGCCAGCCGGACAGGGGCCTTCACCGGGGAGCTGTTTTTT. Encoded protein: CASRTGAFTGELFF.

This chain connects TRBV7-9 to TRBJ2-7, with D hard to call. CDR1 is SEHNR and CDR2 is FQNEAQ in the germline V gene (reference sequence). The CDR3 sequence is 14 residues long. Trimming took 5 bases from V and 6 from J, leaving 17 bases between them. The CDR3 loop is CASSPPNPLGEQYF. Written as DNA, the CDR3 is TGTGCCAGCAGCCCCCCGAATCCGCTCGGCGAGCAGTACTTC. The variable domain in full, completed from reference TRBV7-9 and TRBJ2-7, reads DTGVSQNPRHKITKRGQNVTFRCDPISEHNRLYWYRQTLGQGPEFLTYFQNEAQLEKSRLLSDRFSAERPKGSFSTLEIQRTEQGDSAMYLCASSPPNPLGEQYFGPGTRLTVT.

As to this clonotype: An end of the junction does not agree with germline; a read error may underlie this. The V gene is TRBV29-1, the J gene TRBJ1-1, with D perhaps TRBD1 (6 bases). The CDR3 loop spans 12 amino acids. Germline CDR1 is SQVTM and CDR2 is ANQGSEA. Here the CDR3 reads CSAIQGLTEAFF. CDR3 sequence (DNA): TGCAGCGCCATACAGGGCCTCACTGAAGCTTTCTTC.

This sequence joins TRBV7-2 and TRBJ2-5; D remains ambiguous. The CDR3 sequence is 15 residues long. V lost 1 base to trimming and J lost 1 base, with 10 bases between them. The germline gives CDR1 SGHTA, CDR2 FQGNSA. The CDR3 is CASSLGGQTQETQYF. The CDR3 DNA follows: TGTGCCAGCAGCTTAGGTGGGCAAACCCAAGAGACCCAGTACTTC.

This rearrangement joins TRBV29-1 to TRBJ2-2; no definite D call. Per the germline V gene, CDR1 is SQVTM and CDR2 is ANQGSEA. Trimming removed 6 bases at V and 4 bases at J, with 6 bases between. The CDR3 runs to 11 residues. The CDR3, as DNA: TGCAGCGTAAGGTCCACCGGGGAGCTGTTTTTT. This encodes CSVRSTGELFF.

In this sample, this clonotype turned up once. The chain joins TRBV28 to TRBJ1-5, with unresolved D. In germline, CDR1 is MDHEN, CDR2 SYDVKM. The CDR3 has 11 amino acids. With 6 bases removed from V and 9 bases from J, the gap between germline ends came to 9 bases. This CDR3 is CASRDFGPQHF. The CDR3, as DNA: TGTGCCAGCAGGGACTTTGGGCCCCAGCATTTT.

CDR3 DNA sequence: TGTGCCAGCAGCCAAGAACTAGCGGGTGGCGACACCGGGGAGCTGTTTTTT. Its translation: CASSQELAGGDTGELFF. The gene calls are TRBV3-1 and TRBJ2-2, with 9 nucleotides matching TRBD2. V shed 0 bases, J shed 3 bases, and the junction held 5 bases outside the gene matches. The germline CDR1 and CDR2 sequences are LGHDT and YNNKEL (reference sequence). The CDR3 totals 17 residues.

The chain has TRBV7-9 and TRBJ2-4; D possibly corresponds to TRBD2 (5 bases). With 5 bases removed from V and 2 bases from J, the gap between germline ends came to 16 bases. Germline lookup yields CDR1 SEHNR and CDR2 FQNEAQ (reference sequence). This CDR3 is 16 amino acids long. CDR3 sequence (DNA): TGTGCCAGCAGCGATCTACAGCGGAGAACCAAAAACATTCAGTACTTC. This translates into CASSDLQRRTKNIQYF.

V gene TRBV12-3 or TRBV12-4 combines with J gene TRBJ2-7, with D perhaps TRBD2 (5 bases). This CDR3 has 13 residues. Trimming removed 4 bases from V and 4 bases from J, with 11 bases in between. The CDR3 protein is CASSSGNPYEQYF. The CDR3 DNA is TGTGCCAGCAGTTCCGGGAACCCTTACGAGCAGTACTTC.

The CDR3 region is CASSVSGTAAYEQYF. The DNA for the CDR3 is TGTGCCAGCAGCGTCTCCGGGACGGCGGCGTACGAGCAGTACTTC. The J gene is TRBJ2-7, the V gene TRBV9; D may be TRBD1 or TRBD2 (5 bases each). CDR3 length: 15 amino acids. Germline V lookup: CDR1 SGDLS, CDR2 YYNGEE. V lost 2 bases to trimming and J lost 4 bases, with 16 bases between them.

The CDR3 sequence: CASSELLLDRGYEQYF. Written as DNA, the CDR3 is TGTGCCAGCAGTGAACTCCTTCTGGACAGGGGCTACGAGCAGTACTTC. This chain joins TRBV6-1 and TRBJ2-7; 9 nucleotides align to TRBD1. The V gene's germline CDR1 is MNHNS and CDR2 SASEGT. The CDR3 is 16 amino acids. V gave up 2 bases and J gave up 3 bases; unmatched junction bases: 8.

The J gene is TRBJ2-7, the V gene TRBV27; 9 bases align to TRBD2. The CDR3 totals 16 residues. Germline V gene lookup returns CDR1 MNHEY and CDR2 SMNVEV (reference sequence). V was clipped by 5 bases and J by 2 bases; unmatched bases: 10. The DNA for the CDR3 is TGTGCCAGCAGTACCACTGCGCGGGGGGGACCCTACGAGCAGTACTTC. It codes for CASSTTARGGPYEQYF.

The chain joins TRBV30 to TRBJ2-1; 10 nucleotides match TRBD1. Trimming took 1 base from V and 3 from J; bases not matched to a gene: 3. This CDR3 has 15 amino acids. The germline V gene encodes CDR1 GTSNPN and CDR2 SVGIG (reference sequence). CDR3 region: CAWSGGQGVYNEQFF. DNA of the CDR3: TGTGCCTGGAGTGGCGGACAGGGGGTCTACAATGAGCAGTTCTTC.

V usage is TRBV3-1 and J usage is TRBJ2-2; 15 bases agree with TRBD2. J lost 4 bases, V lost 3 bases, and 24 bases had no gene match. This CDR3 is 24 amino acids long. From germline, CDR1 is LGHDT and CDR2 YNNKEL (reference sequence). The CDR3 DNA sequence: TGTGCCAGCAGCCACATGCCCCCCCAACGCCCCGGGACTAGCGGGAGGTGGGGCACCGGGGAGCTGTTTTTT. Residues: CASSHMPPQRPGTSGRWGTGELFF.

The rearrangement links TRBV19 to TRBJ2-7; the D gene is possibly TRBD1 (5 bases). The CDR3 is made up of 15 amino acids. V was pared by 7 bases and J by 3 bases, with 19 bases between. The germline V gene encodes CDR1 LNHDA and CDR2 SQIVND (reference sequence). CDR3 loop: CASTAGWGEGYEQYF. The CDR3 nucleotides are TGTGCCAGTACCGCAGGCTGGGGCGAAGGCTACGAGCAGTACTTC.

This chain connects TRBV12-3 or TRBV12-4 to TRBJ2-3; 9 nucleotides align to TRBD2. The CDR3 loop spans 15 amino acids. The V segment lost 8 bases and the J segment 1 base; nucleotides outside the gene matches: 7. The CDR3 DNA is TGTGCCAGCGCGTTCGGCGGGGGGGGCACAGATACGCAGTATTTT. Translating it yields CASAFGGGGTDTQYF.

V and J are TRBV19 and TRBJ2-5, with D maybe TRBD1 (5 bases). CDR3 length: 14 residues. Trimming took off 3 bases at V and 5 bases at J, with 13 bases between the two ends. CDR1 and CDR2 from the germline V gene are LNHDA and SQIVND (reference sequence). DNA of the CDR3: TGTGCCAGTAGTATCTGGGGCCCAGGGGAGACCCAGTACTTC. Translated, it gives CASSIWGPGETQYF. The full variable domain, with the rest looked up from reference TRBV19 and TRBJ2-5, is DGGITQSPKYLFRKEGQNVTLSCEQNLNHDAMYWYRQDPGQGLRLIYYSQIVNDFQKGDIAEGYSVSREKKESFPLTVTSAQKNPTAFYLCASSIWGPGETQYFGPGTRLLVL.

The count of this clonotype is one. The chain carries TRBV3-1 and TRBJ2-7; D not certain. Germline CDR1 reads LGHDT; CDR2 reads YNNKEL (reference sequence). The CDR3 covers 15 residues. With 3 bases removed from V and 8 bases from J, the gap between germline ends came to 20 bases. Here the CDR3 reads CASSHQAGNPSQQYF. In DNA form, the CDR3 reads TGTGCCAGCAGCCACCAAGCAGGTAACCCCAGCCAGCAGTACTTC.

The genes are TRBV9 and TRBJ2-2, with TRBD2 as a possible D gene (6 bases). In germline, CDR1 is SGDLS, CDR2 YYNGEE. The V end was cut by 1 base, the J end by 2 bases, with 9 bases between. The CDR3 totals 15 residues. The CDR3 reads CASSVYGTNTGELFF. As DNA, the CDR3 is TGTGCCAGCAGCGTATACGGGACTAACACCGGGGAGCTGTTTTTT.

The V and J genes are TRBV6-2 or TRBV6-3 and TRBJ1-2; TRBD1 might be the D (5 bases). CDR1 MNHEY and CDR2 SVGEGT come from the germline V gene. This CDR3 is built from 12 residues. Trimming pared 11 bases from V and 1 base from J, leaving 11 bases between. The CDR3 reads CACIDSNYGYTF. The CDR3 coding sequence is TGTGCCTGCATCGACAGTAACTATGGCTACACCTTC.

The chain links TRBV6-1 to TRBJ1-6; D remains ambiguous. This CDR3 contains 16 residues. Germline V gives CDR1 MNHNS, CDR2 SASEGT. The V end was cut by 7 bases, the J end by 0 bases, with 13 bases between. CDR3 amino acids: CASKAYPGSYNSPLHF. The DNA for the CDR3 is TGTGCCAGCAAAGCGTACCCAGGCTCCTATAATTCACCCCTCCACTTT.

The sample holds one count of this clonotype. DNA of the CDR3: TGTGCCAGCAGTTCTGGGACAGGGGGCGATTTTCGCACAGATACGCAGTATTTT. Protein product: CASSSGTGGDFRTDTQYF. The genes are TRBV27 and TRBJ2-3; 12 bases map to TRBD1. V shed 4 bases and J 1 base; nucleotides not matched to a gene: 9. CDR3 length: 18 residues. CDR1 MNHEY and CDR2 SMNVEV come from the germline V gene (reference sequence).

This clonotype is a singleton in its sample. This sequence joins TRBV20-1 and TRBJ2-3; a possible D gene is TRBD2 (6 bases). Germline CDR1 is DFQATT and CDR2 is SNEGSKA (reference sequence). The ends were cut back, 1 base at V and 2 bases at J, with 22 bases in the middle. The CDR3 is made up of 18 amino acids. The CDR3, as DNA: TGCAGTGCTAGAGCCGAGCTAAGGTACGGGAGCATCACAGATACGCAGTATTTT. The encoded protein is CSARAELRYGSITDTQYF.